A selection of T cell receptor beta chains follows, all from one sample in a study of T cells in tumors after PD-1 blockade. Repertoires were generated with immunoSEQ multiplex PCR, while TCRdb's copy carries only in-frame clones and drops some. The table lists 45,000 to 60,000 clones, roughly 80% of them singletons. Sequencing used PBMCs, obtained before anti-PD-1 therapy. All receptors come from a human donor with advanced basal cell or squamous cell carcinoma (not recorded which). Both conserved end residues are part of each CDR3. A D gene is named only where the DNA matches it firmly. A row's size may be missing; if present it is once, few, many or a size class.

v_call	j_call	d_call	clone_size	cdr3_nt	cdr3_aa
TRBV3-1/TRBV3-2	TRBJ1-2	.	.	TGTGCCAGCAGCCAAGATCCCGGGGGGCTAGGCTATGGCCACACCTTC	CASSQDPGGLGYGHTF
TRBV6-5	TRBJ2-6	.	.	TGTGCCAGCGCCGCGGGGGCCAACGTCCTGACTTTC	CASAAGANVLTF
TRBV7-8	TRBJ2-1	TRBD2	once	TGTGCCAGCAGCCTACGGAGCGGGGGGCTAACCTCCTACAATGAGCAGTTCTTC	CASSLRSGGLTSYNEQFF
TRBV5-5	TRBJ1-5	.	.	TGTGCCAGCAGCTATCTACCGGGCCTCAATCAGCCCCAGCATTTT	CASSYLPGLNQPQHF
TRBV15	TRBJ2-3	TRBD1	.	TGTGCCACCAGCAGAGCTCCGGGACAGGGGGCCCCCTGGCAGTATTTT	CATSRAPGQGAPWQYF
TRBV4-1	TRBJ1-2	TRBD1	.	TGCGCCAGCAGCCAGGTGGCGGGACAGTTGGATGGCTACACCTTC	CASSQVAGQLDGYTF
TRBV11-3	TRBJ2-7	.	.	TGTGCCAGCAGCTTGCTTTCTACTGAAGGGCAGTACTTC	CASSLLSTEGQYF
TRBV7-8	TRBJ2-1	.	.	TGTGCCAGCAGCGCCCGAGAAGTGCAGTCTGAGCAGTTCTTC	CASSAREVQSEQFF
TRBV29-1	TRBJ1-2	.	.	TGCAGCGTGGAGTCCCAAGCTAACTATGGCTACACCTTC	CSVESQANYGYTF
TRBV6-5	TRBJ2-7	TRBD1	few	TGTGCCAGCAGTTACTTCTCGGGACAGAAGGTAGCGGAGCAGTACTTC	CASSYFSGQKVAEQYF
TRBV14	TRBJ2-5	.	few	TGTGCCAGCAGCCAAGTTGGAACCCAGTACTTC	CASSQVGTQYF
TRBV19	TRBJ2-3	.	once	TGTGCCAGTAGTCCAACCAGAGAGGTGAGCACAGATACGCAGTATTTT	CASSPTREVSTDTQYF
TRBV7-8	TRBJ2-7	.	.	TGTGCCAGCAGCTTATTCCAGGACTCCTACGAGCAGTACTTC	CASSLFQDSYEQYF
TRBV27	TRBJ2-2	.	.	TGTGCCAGCAGCATATTCACCTTCCCCAGGGCCGGGGAGCTGTTTTTT	CASSIFTFPRAGELFF
TRBV19	TRBJ2-3	.	few	TGTGCCAGTAGCCTCGGTAGGGGAGATACGCAGTATTTT	CASSLGRGDTQYF
TRBV4-1	TRBJ1-5	TRBD1	.	TGCGCCAGCAGCCAAGAAACAGGGGTTCAGCCCCAGCATTTT	CASSQETGVQPQHF
TRBV27	TRBJ2-3	.	.	TGTGCCAGCCGACTACCCGGTAGCACAGATACGCAGTATTTT	CASRLPGSTDTQYF
TRBV7-9	TRBJ2-7	.	once	TGTGCCAGCAGCCCGACAGGGAGGGCCTACGAGCAGTACTTC	CASSPTGRAYEQYF
TRBV18	TRBJ2-7	.	.	TGTGCCAGCTCATCTGGCGGGGAGCAGTACTTC	CASSSGGEQYF
TRBV19	TRBJ2-2	TRBD2	once	TGTGCCAGTAGCCAGGGACTAGCGGGGGGGCTCGGGGAGCTGTTTTTT	CASSQGLAGGLGELFF